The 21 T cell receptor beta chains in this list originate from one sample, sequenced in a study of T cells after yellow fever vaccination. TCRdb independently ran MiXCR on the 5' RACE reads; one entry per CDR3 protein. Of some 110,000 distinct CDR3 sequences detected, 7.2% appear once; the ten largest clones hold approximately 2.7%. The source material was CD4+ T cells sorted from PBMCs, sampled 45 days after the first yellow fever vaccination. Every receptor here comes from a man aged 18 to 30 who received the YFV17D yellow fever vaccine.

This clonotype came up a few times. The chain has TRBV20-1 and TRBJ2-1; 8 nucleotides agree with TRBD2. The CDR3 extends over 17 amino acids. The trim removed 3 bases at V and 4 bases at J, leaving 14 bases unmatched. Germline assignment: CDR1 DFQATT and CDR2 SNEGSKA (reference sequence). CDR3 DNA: TGCAGTGCTAGTGCCCCAATCCGGGGGGGCGCGTACAATGAGCAGTTCTTC. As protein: CSASAPIRGGAYNEQFF.

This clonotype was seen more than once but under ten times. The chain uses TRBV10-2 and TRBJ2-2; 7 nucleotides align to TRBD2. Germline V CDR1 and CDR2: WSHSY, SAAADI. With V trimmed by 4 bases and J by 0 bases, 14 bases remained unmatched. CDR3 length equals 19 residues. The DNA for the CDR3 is TGCGCCAGCAGTGGAGTTATAGCGGGCCCCTACACGAACACCGGGGAGCTGTTTTTT. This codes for CASSGVIAGPYTNTGELFF.

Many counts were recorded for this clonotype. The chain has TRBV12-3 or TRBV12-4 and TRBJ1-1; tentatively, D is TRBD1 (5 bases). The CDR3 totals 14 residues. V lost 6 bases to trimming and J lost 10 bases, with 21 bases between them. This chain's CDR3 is CASRGNYDRARAFF. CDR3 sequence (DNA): TGTGCCAGCAGGGGGAACTACGACAGAGCCCGAGCTTTCTTT.

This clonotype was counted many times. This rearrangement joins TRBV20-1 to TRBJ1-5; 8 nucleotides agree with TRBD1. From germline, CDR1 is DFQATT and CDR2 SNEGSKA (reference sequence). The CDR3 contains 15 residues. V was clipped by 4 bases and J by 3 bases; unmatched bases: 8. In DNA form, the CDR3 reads TGCAGTGCTATCCAGGGGGACAGGTACAATCAGCCCCAGCATTTT. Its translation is CSAIQGDRYNQPQHF.

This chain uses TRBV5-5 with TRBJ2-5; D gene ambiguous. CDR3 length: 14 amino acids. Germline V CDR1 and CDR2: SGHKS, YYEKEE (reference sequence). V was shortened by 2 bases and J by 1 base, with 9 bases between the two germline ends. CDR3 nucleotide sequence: TGTGCCAGCAGCTTTCGTGGGTCCCAAGAGACCCAGTACTTC. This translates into CASSFRGSQETQYF.

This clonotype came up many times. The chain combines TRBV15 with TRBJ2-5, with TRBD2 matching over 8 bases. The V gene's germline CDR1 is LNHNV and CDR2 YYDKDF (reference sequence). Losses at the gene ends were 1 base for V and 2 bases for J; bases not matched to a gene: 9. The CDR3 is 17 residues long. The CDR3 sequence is CATSRGQLAAGQETQYF. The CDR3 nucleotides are TGTGCCACCAGCAGAGGGCAACTAGCGGCGGGGCAAGAGACCCAGTACTTC.

The CDR3 DNA is TGTGCCAGCTCACCTTCGAGGCAGGTCTACGAGCAGTACTTC. Amino acids: CASSPSRQVYEQYF. V usage is TRBV18 and J usage is TRBJ2-7, with no clear D. Germline values: CDR1 KGHSH, CDR2 LQKENI. Deletions cut 3 bases from V and 3 bases from J, with 12 bases between. This CDR3 has 14 amino acids.

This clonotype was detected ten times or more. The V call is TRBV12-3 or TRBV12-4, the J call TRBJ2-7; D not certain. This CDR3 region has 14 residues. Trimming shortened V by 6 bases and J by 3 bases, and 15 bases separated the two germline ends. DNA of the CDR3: TGTGCCAGCAGCCTCTCTGTGGGTAGCTACGAGCAGTACGTC. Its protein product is CASSLSVGSYEQYV.

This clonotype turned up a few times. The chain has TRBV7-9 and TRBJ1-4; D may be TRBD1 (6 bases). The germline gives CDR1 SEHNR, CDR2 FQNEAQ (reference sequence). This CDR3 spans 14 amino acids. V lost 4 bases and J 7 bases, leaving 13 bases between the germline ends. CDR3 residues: CASSSQGGREKLFF. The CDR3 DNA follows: TGTGCCAGCAGCTCACAGGGAGGCCGTGAAAAACTGTTTTTT.

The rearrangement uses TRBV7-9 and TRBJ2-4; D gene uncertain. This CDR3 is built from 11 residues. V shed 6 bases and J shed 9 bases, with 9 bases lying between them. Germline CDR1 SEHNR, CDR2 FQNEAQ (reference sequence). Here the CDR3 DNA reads TGTGCCAGCAGACCAAGAACCATTCAGTACTTC. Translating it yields CASRPRTIQYF.

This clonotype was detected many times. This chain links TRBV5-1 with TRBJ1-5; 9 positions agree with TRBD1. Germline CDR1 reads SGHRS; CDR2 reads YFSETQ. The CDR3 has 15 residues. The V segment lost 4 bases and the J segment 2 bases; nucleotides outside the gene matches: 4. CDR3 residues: CASSPGQGRNQPQHF. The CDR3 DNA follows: TGCGCCAGCAGCCCGGGACAGGGCCGCAATCAGCCCCAGCATTTT.

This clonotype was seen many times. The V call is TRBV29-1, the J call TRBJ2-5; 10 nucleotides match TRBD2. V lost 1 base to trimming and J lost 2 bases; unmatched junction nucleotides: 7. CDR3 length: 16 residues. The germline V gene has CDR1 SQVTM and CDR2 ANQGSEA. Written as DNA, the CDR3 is TGCAGCGTTGAAGGGACAGGACTAGCGGCTCAAGAGACCCAGTACTTC. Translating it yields CSVEGTGLAAQETQYF. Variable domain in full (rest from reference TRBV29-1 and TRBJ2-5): SAVISQKPSRDICQRGTSLTIQCQVDSQVTMMFWYRQQPGQSLTLIATANQGSEATYESGFVIDKFPISRPNLTFSTLTVSNMSPEDSSIYLCSVEGTGLAAQETQYFGPGTRLLVL.

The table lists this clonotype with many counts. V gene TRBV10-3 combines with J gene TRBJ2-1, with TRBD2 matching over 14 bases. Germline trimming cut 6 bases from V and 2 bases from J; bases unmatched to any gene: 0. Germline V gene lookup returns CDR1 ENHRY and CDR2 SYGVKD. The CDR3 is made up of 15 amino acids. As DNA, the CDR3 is TGTGCCATCAGGACTAGCGGGGGGGCCTACAATGAGCAGTTCTTC. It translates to CAIRTSGGAYNEQFF.

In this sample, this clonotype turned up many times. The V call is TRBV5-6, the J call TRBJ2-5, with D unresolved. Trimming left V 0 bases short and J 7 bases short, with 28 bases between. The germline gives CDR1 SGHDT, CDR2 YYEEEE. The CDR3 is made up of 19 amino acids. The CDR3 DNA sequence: TGTGCCAGCAGCTTGGTAGGTGGTGCTACAGAGGATCAAGGTGCGACCCAGTACTTC. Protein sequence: CASSLVGGATEDQGATQYF.

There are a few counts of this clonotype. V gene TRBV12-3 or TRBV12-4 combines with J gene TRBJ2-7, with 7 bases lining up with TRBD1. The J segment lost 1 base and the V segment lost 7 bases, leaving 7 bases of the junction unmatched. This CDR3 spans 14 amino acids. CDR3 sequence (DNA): TGTGCCAGCAAAACCACGGGACAGTCCTACGAGCAGTACTTC. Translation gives CASKTTGQSYEQYF.

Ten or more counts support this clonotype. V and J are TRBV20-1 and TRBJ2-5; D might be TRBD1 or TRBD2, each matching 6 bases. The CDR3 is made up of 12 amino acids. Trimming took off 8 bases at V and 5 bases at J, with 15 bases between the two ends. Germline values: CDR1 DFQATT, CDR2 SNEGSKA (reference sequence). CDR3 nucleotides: TGCAGTTCCCCCCGGGGGCTGGAGACCCAGTACTTC. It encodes CSSPRGLETQYF.

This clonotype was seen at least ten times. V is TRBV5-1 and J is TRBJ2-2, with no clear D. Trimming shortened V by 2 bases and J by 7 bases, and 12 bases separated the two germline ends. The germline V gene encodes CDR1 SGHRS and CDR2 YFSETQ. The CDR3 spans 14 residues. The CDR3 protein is CASSFADPFGELFF. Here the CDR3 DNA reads TGCGCCAGCAGCTTCGCGGACCCGTTCGGGGAGCTGTTTTTT. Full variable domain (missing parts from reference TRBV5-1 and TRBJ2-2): KAGVTQTPRYLIKTRGQQVTLSCSPISGHRSVSWYQQTPGQGLQFLFEYFSETQRNKGNFPGRFSGRQFSNSRSEMNVSTLELGDSALYLCASSFADPFGELFFGEGSRLTVL.

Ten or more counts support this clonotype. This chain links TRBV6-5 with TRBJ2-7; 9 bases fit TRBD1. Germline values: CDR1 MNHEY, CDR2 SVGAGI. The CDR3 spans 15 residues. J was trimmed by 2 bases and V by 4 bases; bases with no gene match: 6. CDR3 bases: TGTGCCAGCAGTTCAGACAGGGGGTTGACCTACGAGCAGTACTTC. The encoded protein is CASSSDRGLTYEQYF.

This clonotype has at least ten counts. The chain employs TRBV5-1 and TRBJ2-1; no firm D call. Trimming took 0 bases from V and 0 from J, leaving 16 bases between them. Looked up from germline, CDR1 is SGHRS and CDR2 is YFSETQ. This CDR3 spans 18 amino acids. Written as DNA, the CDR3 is TGCGCCAGCAGCTTGGGTTTAGCAATACTCAGCTCCTACAATGAGCAGTTCTTC. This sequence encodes CASSLGLAILSSYNEQFF.

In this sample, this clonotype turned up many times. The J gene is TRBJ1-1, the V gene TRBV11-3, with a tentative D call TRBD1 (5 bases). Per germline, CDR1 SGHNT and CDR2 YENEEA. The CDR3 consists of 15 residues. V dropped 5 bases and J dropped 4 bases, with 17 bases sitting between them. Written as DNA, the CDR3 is TGTGCCAGCAGCCCGGGCGCAGGGTTACCCACTGAAGCTTTCTTT. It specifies CASSPGAGLPTEAFF.

The CDR3 loop is CASRGADRGRETQYF. In DNA, the CDR3 is TGTGCCAGCAGGGGGGCCGACAGGGGGAGAGAGACCCAGTACTTC. The chain has TRBV2 and TRBJ2-5; TRBD1 aligns across 9 bases. CDR1 and CDR2 from the germline V gene are SNHLY and FYNNEI. There are 15 residues in the CDR3. V shed 6 bases, J shed 4 bases, and the junction held 9 bases outside the gene matches.